This T cell receptor (beta chain) was documented in a study of cytomegalovirus exposure and HLA in healthy donors. Notes on this clone: Its antigen is unknown.

Study findings and constraints: In a later analysis, the majority of CMV-associated beta chains seemingly showed HLA restriction. A later analysis found common viral pathogens apparently linked to several of the most significant clusters. Roughly even sequencing depth across donors was the assumption behind the presence/absence analyses.

In the PCR, 60 Vbeta and 13 Jbeta primers were used. Clones were read by immunoSEQ multiplex PCR, and TCRdb kept only the in-frame ones, dropping some. The table includes 75,000 to 100,000 clones, around 72% detected once. The source of this sequence is a man aged 18 to 35 in good health and CMV-seropositive. The source material was PBMCs.

The CDR3 DNA follows: TGTGCCAGCAGTGAGGACATTTCCGAGCAGTACTTC. It translates to CASSEDISEQYF. The chain has TRBV28 and TRBJ2-7, with D possibly TRBD1 on 5 matching bases. The germline gives CDR1 MDHEN, CDR2 SYDVKM. This CDR3 is built from 12 residues. V was pared by 5 bases and J by 6 bases, with 11 bases between.